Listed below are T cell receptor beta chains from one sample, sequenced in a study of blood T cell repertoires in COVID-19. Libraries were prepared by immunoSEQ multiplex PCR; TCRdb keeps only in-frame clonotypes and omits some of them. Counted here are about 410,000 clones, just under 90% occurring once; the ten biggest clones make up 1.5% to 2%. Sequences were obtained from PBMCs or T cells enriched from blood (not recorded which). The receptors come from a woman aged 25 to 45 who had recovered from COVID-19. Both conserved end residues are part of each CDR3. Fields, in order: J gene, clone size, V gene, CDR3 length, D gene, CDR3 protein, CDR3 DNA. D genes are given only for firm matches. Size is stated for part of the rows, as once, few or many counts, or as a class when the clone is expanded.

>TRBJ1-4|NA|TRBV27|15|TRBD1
CASSFRTGWGEKLFF
TGTGCCAGCAGTTTTAGGACAGGGTGGGGTGAAAAACTGTTTTTT
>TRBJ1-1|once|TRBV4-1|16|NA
CASSPGVSGVNTEAFF
TGCGCCAGCAGCCCGGGGGTGTCGGGGGTGAACACTGAAGCTTTCTTT
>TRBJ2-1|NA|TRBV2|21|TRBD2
CASSLILPSGGRRKSHNEQFF
TGTGCCAGCAGTCTAATTTTGCCTAGCGGGGGACGCAGAAAATCACACAATGAGCAGTTCTTC
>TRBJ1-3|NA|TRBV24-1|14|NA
CATSEGGPGNTIYF
TGTGCCACCAGTGAAGGAGGCCCTGGAAACACCATATATTTT
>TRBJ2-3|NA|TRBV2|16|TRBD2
CASSGLPGGDTDTQYF
TGTGCCAGCAGTGGCCTCCCGGGGGGGGACACAGATACGCAGTATTTT
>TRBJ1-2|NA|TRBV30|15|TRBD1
CAWSVKERTGGGYTF
TGTGCCTGGAGTGTAAAGGAACGGACAGGGGGTGGCTACACCTTC
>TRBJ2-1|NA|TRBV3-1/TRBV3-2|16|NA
CASSQDSQKDYNEQFF
TGTGCCAGCAGCCAGGACAGCCAAAAAGATTACAATGAGCAGTTCTTC
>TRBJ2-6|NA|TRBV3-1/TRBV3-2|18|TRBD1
CASSHSPGQGAGANVLTF
TGTGCCAGCAGCCACTCCCCGGGACAGGGGGCTGGGGCCAACGTCCTGACTTTC
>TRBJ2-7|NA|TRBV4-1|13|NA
CASSFRSPDEQYF
TGCGCCAGCAGCTTCCGTTCCCCGGACGAGCAGTACTTC
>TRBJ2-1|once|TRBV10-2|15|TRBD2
CASSEASGREYEQFF
TGCGCCAGCAGTGAGGCTAGCGGGAGGGAGTATGAGCAGTTCTTC
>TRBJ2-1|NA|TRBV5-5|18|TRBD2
CASSSLGRGSATYNEQFF
TGTGCCAGCAGCTCGTTGGGGCGGGGGTCAGCGACATACAATGAGCAGTTCTTC
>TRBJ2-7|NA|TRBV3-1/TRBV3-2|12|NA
CASSQSPYEQYF
TGTGCCAGCAGCCAGTCCCCTTACGAGCAGTACTTC
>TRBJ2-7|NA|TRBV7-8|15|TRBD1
CASSLQGSFGHEQYF
TGTGCCAGCAGTTTACAGGGGAGTTTTGGACACGAGCAGTACTTC
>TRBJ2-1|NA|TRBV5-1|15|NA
CASSTTPLSYNEQFF
TGCGCCAGCTCAACTACCCCGTTATCCTACAATGAGCAGTTCTTC
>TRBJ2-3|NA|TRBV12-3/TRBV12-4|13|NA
CASRQDGTDTQYF
TGTGCCAGTCGACAGGATGGCACAGATACGCAGTATTTT
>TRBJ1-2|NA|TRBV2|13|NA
CASSEGTNYGYTF
TGTGCCAGCAGTGAGGGGACAAACTATGGCTACACCTTC
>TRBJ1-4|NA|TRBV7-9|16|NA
CASRPITGQGGEKLFF
TGTGCCAGCAGGCCGATCACAGGGCAAGGTGGTGAAAAACTGTTTTTT
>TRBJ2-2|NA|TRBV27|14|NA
CASSRRRDTGELFF
TGTGCCAGCAGTCGACGCAGGGACACCGGGGAGCTGTTTTTT
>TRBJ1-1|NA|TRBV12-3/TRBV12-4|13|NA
CASSPLEESGAFF
TGTGCCAGCAGTCCCCTGGAGGAGAGCGGAGCTTTCTTT
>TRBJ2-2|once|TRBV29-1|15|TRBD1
CSVVGTGGGTGELFF
TGCAGCGTTGTAGGGACAGGGGGAGGCACCGGGGAGCTGTTTTTT
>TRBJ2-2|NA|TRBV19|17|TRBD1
CASSPRTGPLNTGELFF
TGTGCCAGTAGTCCTAGGACAGGGCCCCTGAACACCGGGGAGCTGTTTTTT
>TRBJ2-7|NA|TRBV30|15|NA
CAVEWSAGGSYEQYF
TGTGCCGTGGAGTGGTCGGCAGGAGGGAGCTACGAGCAGTACTTC
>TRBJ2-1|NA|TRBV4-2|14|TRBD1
CASSQVRGQGEQFF
TGTGCCAGCAGCCAAGTTAGAGGACAGGGTGAGCAGTTCTTC
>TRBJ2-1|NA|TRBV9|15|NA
CASSVVPGSYNEQFF
TGTGCCAGCAGCGTAGTCCCGGGCTCCTACAATGAGCAGTTCTTC
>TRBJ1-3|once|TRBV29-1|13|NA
CSAGATSGNTIYF
TGCAGCGCGGGGGCAACCTCTGGAAACACCATATATTTT
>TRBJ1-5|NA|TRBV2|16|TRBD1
CASRPGTAKGNQPQHF
TGTGCCAGCAGGCCTGGGACAGCCAAGGGTAATCAGCCCCAGCATTTT
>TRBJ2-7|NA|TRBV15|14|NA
CATSRDWARDEQYF
TGTGCCACCAGCAGAGATTGGGCCAGGGACGAGCAGTACTTC